This T cell receptor beta chain originates from a study of cytomegalovirus exposure and HLA in healthy donors. The V and J ends lost 5 bases and 15 bases, in that order; junction bases with no gene match: 17. The CDR3 spans 15 residues. Germline lookup yields CDR1 MDHEN and CDR2 SYDVKM. The PCR made use of 60 Vbeta and 13 Jbeta primers. Data came from immunoSEQ multiplex PCR; TCRdb stores just in-frame clones and leaves some out. The sample shows 150,000 or so clones, about 80% of them seen only once. About this clone: What it binds is unknown.

General study results and limits: Another analysis was done later, and it associated 17,000 or so TCR beta sequences with HLA alleles at 0.05 false discovery rate. The likely origin of a cluster of highly shared sequence variants was a sequencing artifact. The number of N-insertions in an Asian-associated ancestry cluster was reportedly below the roughly 620-donor mean in a later analysis. It was confirmed in vitro that a few of the CMV-associated chains were specific for CMV antigens.

This TCR was recovered from a man in his forties or fifties in good health and CMV-seronegative. The specimen sequenced was PBMCs. The J gene is TRBJ1-4, the V gene TRBV28; 8 nucleotides line up with TRBD1. In DNA form, the CDR3 reads TGTGCCAGCAGTCCACGGGAGGCGGGATTGACAGGGGTGTTTTTT. This sequence encodes CASSPREAGLTGVFF.